The T cell receptor beta chain described here comes from a study of T-cell memory formation after mild COVID-19. This CDR3 has 15 residues. Between the trimmed V and J ends, which lost 5 bases and 7 bases, there was a span of 15 bases. Germline V lookup: CDR1 SEHNR, CDR2 FQNEAQ (reference sequence). Broader study findings: Among contracting clones, CD4+ were mainly CM/EM and CD8+ enriched in EMRA.

TCR alpha and TCR beta cDNA libraries with sample barcodes and UMIs came from 5'RACE using constant-segment primers. TCRdb reanalysed the 5' RACE reads using MiXCR and keeps one entry per CDR3 protein. The sample yields nearly 200,000 distinct CDR3 sequences, 15% to 20% seen once. Comment on this clonotype: Its matching antigen is unknown.

The specimen was PBMCs or a T cell subset sorted from them (not recorded which). This sequence joins TRBV7-9 and TRBJ1-6, with a weak D call TRBD1 (6 bases). The TCR originated in an adult woman who had mild COVID-19 (a few samples of this study predate the infection). Cell type and time point are not known. The CDR3 bases are TGTGCCAGCAGCCCGACGGACAGAAGAAATTCACCCCTCCACTTT. This gives the protein CASSPTDRRNSPLHF.